Described below is a single T cell receptor (beta chain) sequence and its context. Its antigen is unidentified. Additional DNA sequences in this sample encode the identical CDR3. The sample belongs to a study of siplizumab effects on memory and regulatory T cells. Whole-study findings and limits: Siplizumab significantly brought down the alloreactive sequences that trace back to unstimulated CD4+ memory cells. Roughly 75-96% of proliferating CD4+ or CD8+ clones defied assignment to a naive or memory phenotype. Left unconfirmed was the suppressive function of proliferating Tregs from siplizumab cultures. Both greater diversity than memory cells and a major contribution to the alloresponse seemed to characterize naive T cells.

The assay was immunoSEQ multiplex PCR, and TCRdb's table has in-frame clones only and misses some. The sample includes about 100,000 clones, about nine tenths of them seen just once. From germline, CDR1 is SEHNR and CDR2 FQNEAQ (reference sequence). The CDR3 spans 14 residues. Trimming removed 0 bases at V and 2 bases at J, with 7 bases between. V and J are TRBV7-9 and TRBJ1-1; D not resolved. The TCR originated in a human donor in good health. The sample consisted of CD4+ T cells sorted from blood. This CDR3 reads CASSLAPENTEAFF. The CDR3 DNA reads as TGTGCCAGCAGCTTAGCACCAGAAAACACTGAAGCTTTCTTT.